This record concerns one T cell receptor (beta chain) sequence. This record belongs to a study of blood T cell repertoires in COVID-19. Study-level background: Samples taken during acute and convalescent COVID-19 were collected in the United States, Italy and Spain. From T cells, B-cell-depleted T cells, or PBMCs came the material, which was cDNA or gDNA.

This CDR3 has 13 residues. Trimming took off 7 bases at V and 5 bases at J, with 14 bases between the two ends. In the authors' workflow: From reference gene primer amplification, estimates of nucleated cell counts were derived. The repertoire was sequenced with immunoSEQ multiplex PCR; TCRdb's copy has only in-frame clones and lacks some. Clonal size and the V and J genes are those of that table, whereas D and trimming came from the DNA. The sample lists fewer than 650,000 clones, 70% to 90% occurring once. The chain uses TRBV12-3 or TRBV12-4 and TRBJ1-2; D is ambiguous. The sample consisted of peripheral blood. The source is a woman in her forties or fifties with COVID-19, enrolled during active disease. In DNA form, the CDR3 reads TGTGCCAGCACCCGAGGGTCGCGGTATGGCTACACCTTC. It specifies CASTRGSRYGYTF.